This T cell receptor beta chain was sequenced for a study of T cell responses to AZD1222 COVID-19 vaccine. Broader study findings: Epitopes outside B.1.351 and B.1.1.7 mutated regions reportedly drew nearly half of spike TCRs. At study baseline, merely roughly 6 AZD1222 recipients were seropositive.

As to this clone: Antigen unknown.

V lost 2 bases and J lost 4, with 11 bases in between. Germline lookup yields CDR1 MNHEY and CDR2 SMNVEV (reference sequence). This CDR3 has 14 residues. TCRdb's table, derived via immunoSEQ multiplex PCR, lists solely in-frame clones and lacks some. The data show 75,000 to 90,000 clones, about nine tenths seen once. The V gene is TRBV27, the J gene TRBJ1-1, with TRBD1 as a possible D gene (5 bases). The source is an adult in good health. Source: peripheral blood, taken on day 0 of AZD1222 vaccination. Written as DNA, the CDR3 is TGTGCCAGCAGTTTAGGAGGGGTGGGCACTGAAGCTTTCTTT. Translated: CASSLGGVGTEAFF.